This T cell receptor (beta chain) was recorded in a study of regulatory T cells in long-lasting Graves disease. As for the study in general: By definition, persistent Graves' disease involved antithyroid drugs for over 5 years alongside positive TSH receptor antibodies. General observations from the study: Public clonotype sharing was higher in persistent than newly diagnosed patients. When disease was persistent, TRBV28, TRBJ1-2 and TRBJ2-5 were the favored segments.

In this sample, this clonotype turned up a few times. Its antigen is as yet unknown. The time point denotes: persistent/refractory GD, antithyroid drugs over 5 years with positive TRAb. RNA isolated from PBMCs was used to make the TCR library. Staff took about 9 milliliters of peripheral blood and put it into EDTA tubes. In germline, CDR1 is KGHSH, CDR2 LQKENI. V dropped 3 bases and J dropped 0 bases, with 9 bases sitting between them. The CDR3 runs to 15 residues. The TCR beta library used iRepertoire HTBI primers with Arm-PCR amplification of CDR3. From the multiplex PCR reads, TCRdb called clonotypes with MiXCR, one entry per CDR3 protein. Of roughly 450,000 distinct CDR3 sequences in the sample, approximately 23% are singletons; the top ten hold less than 15%.

The chain is built from TRBV18 and TRBJ1-5; D is possibly TRBD1 (5 bases). The specimen was peripheral blood mononuclear cells (PBMCs), collected when the disease was refractory, from a patient treated with antithyroid drugs. This clonotype was sampled from a female donor with Graves disease. CDR3 residues: CASSPSDSSNQPQHF. The CDR3 region has the DNA TGTGCCAGCTCACCCTCAGACAGTAGCAATCAGCCCCAGCATTTT.